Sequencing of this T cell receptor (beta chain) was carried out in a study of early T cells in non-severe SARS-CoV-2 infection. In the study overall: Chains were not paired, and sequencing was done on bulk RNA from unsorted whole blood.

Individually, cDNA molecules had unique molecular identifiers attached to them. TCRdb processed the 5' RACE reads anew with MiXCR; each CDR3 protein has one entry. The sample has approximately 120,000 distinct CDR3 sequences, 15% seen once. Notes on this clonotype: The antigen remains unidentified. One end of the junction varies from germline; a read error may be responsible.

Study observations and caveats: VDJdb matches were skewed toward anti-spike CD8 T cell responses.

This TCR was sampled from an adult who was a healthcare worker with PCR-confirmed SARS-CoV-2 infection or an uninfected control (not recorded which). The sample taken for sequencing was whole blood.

The CDR3 bases are TGTGCCAGCAGCACCAAACAGGGAAACACTGTAGCTTTCTTT. It specifies CASSTKQGNTVAFF. The chain is built from TRBV5-4 and TRBJ1-1; D is perhaps TRBD1 (6 bases). The length of the CDR3 is 14 residues. Per germline, CDR1 SGHNT and CDR2 YYREEE (reference sequence). Combining the CDR3 with reference TRBV5-4 and TRBJ1-1 gives the whole variable domain ETGVTQSPTHLIKTRGQQVTLRCSSQSGHNTVSWYQQALGQGPQFIFQYYREEENGRGNFPPRFSGLQFPNYSSELNVNALELDDSALYLCASSTKQGNTVAFFGQGTRLTVV.